The entry below gives a single T cell receptor (beta chain) sequence along with its context. Antigen unknown. These data originate in a study of T cell responses to AZD1222 COVID-19 vaccine. General observations from the study: Sampling captured repertoires only after the peak T cell response. Nearly half of spike-specific TCRs reportedly go after variant regions that carry no mutations. Spike-spanning, vaccine-associated CD4 TCRs were dominant at 160-218 and 743-854. Possibly, clonal diversity was underestimated; donors were largely white British and included more females.

The V and J ends lost 0 bases and 8 bases respectively, with 7 bases between them. The CDR3 is 13 residues long. Per germline, CDR1 LNHNV and CDR2 YYDKDF (reference sequence). TCRdb keeps only in-frame clones here, not all; method: immunoSEQ multiplex PCR. The sample has more than 70,000 clones, around nine tenths seen once. The source material was peripheral blood, sampled on day 0 of AZD1222 vaccination. The clonotype comes from an adult in good health. The genes are TRBV15 and TRBJ2-2; a weak D match, TRBD1 (6 bases). CDR3 in DNA: TGTGCCACCAGCAGAGATGGACAGGGGGAGCTGTTTTTT. Translation gives CATSRDGQGELFF. Filled out from reference TRBV15 and TRBJ2-2, the complete variable domain reads DAMVIQNPRYQVTQFGKPVTLSCSQTLNHNVMYWYQQKSSQAPKLLFHYYDKDFNNEADTPDNFQSRRPNTSFCFLDIRSPGLGDTAMYLCATSRDGQGELFFGEGSRLTVL.